This record looks at one T cell receptor (beta chain) sequence and its context. No antigen is known for it. After removal of 5 bases from V and 0 bases from J, the junction contained 7 bases not matched to a gene. Germline V gene data show CDR1 as SGHTA and CDR2 as FQGTGA. The CDR3 has 17 amino acids. This record belongs to a study of cytomegalovirus exposure and HLA in healthy donors. The overall study: Some 80 million unique TCRs from HLA-typed donors were held in an early data release.

The study's findings and limits: A likely sequencing artifact accounted for one observed cluster of highly shared sequence variants.

13 Jbeta primers and 60 Vbeta primers were used for the PCR. The method was immunoSEQ multiplex PCR; TCRdb's version includes in-frame clones alone and lacks a portion of them. The sample has tens of thousands of clones, roughly 67% seen once. This chain uses TRBV7-3 with TRBJ2-2, with TRBD2 identical over 9 bases. This sequence originates from a man between 45 and 60 years old in good health and CMV-seronegative. Sequencing used PBMCs. The CDR3 loop is CASSPNRLAANTGELFF. CDR3 nucleotide sequence: TGTGCCAGCAGCCCGAACCGACTAGCGGCGAACACCGGGGAGCTGTTTTTT. Full variable domain (outside the CDR3, taken from reference TRBV7-3 and TRBJ2-2): GAGVSQTPSNKVTEKGKYVELRCDPISGHTALYWYRQSLGQGPEFLIYFQGTGAADDSGLPNDRFFAVRPEGSVSTLKIQRTERGDSAVYLCASSPNRLAANTGELFFGEGSRLTVL.